This T cell receptor (beta chain) was obtained from a study of blood T cell repertoires in COVID-19. The CDR3 consists of 14 residues. V lost 1 base, J lost 6 bases, and 3 bases stayed unmatched. Looked up from germline, CDR1 is SGHTS and CDR2 is YDEGEE. The assay was immunoSEQ multiplex PCR, and TCRdb's table has in-frame clones only and misses some. The table records just under 55,000 clones, more than 90% of them present only once. Sequencing used peripheral blood. The clonotype was recovered from a man aged 45-60 years with acute or convalescent COVID-19. This chain connects TRBV5-8 to TRBJ2-1, with 8 bases identical to TRBD2. CDR3 DNA sequence: TGTGCCAGCAGCTTGCGACTAGCGAGCAATGAGCAGTTCTTC. Residues: CASSLRLASNEQFF. Variable domain in full (rest from reference TRBV5-8 and TRBJ2-1): EAGVTQSPTHLIKTRGQQATLRCSPISGHTSVYWYQQALGLGLQFLLWYDEGEERNRGNFPPRFSGRQFPNYSSELNVNALELEDSALYLCASSLRLASNEQFFGPGTRLTVL.